The T cell receptor (beta chain) described here comes from a study of shared clonotypes between healthy human individuals. General study findings and limits: Non-shared clonotypes displayed generation probabilities falling below those of clonotypes present in all four donors. In the sorted subsets, rarefaction showed sequencing was incomplete despite large depth.

V shed 1 base and J 2 bases; nucleotides not matched to a gene: 8. The CDR3 sequence is 20 residues long. Per germline, CDR1 PRHDT and CDR2 FYEKMQ (reference sequence). Only CD45RO-negative cells positively selected for CCR7 counted as naive CD8 cells, so terminally differentiated effector memory CD45RA+ cells were excluded. All of the donors resided in Nashville, Tennessee, and each was a Caucasian adult. The assay was run at deep level. TCRdb's table, derived via immunoSEQ multiplex PCR, lists solely in-frame clones and lacks some. The sample contains hundreds of thousands of clones, 90% to 97% of which appear only once. As concerns this clone: Its antigen is not known.

The V call is TRBV13, the J call TRBJ2-1; 16 bases align to TRBD2. This TCR was recovered from a woman in her twenties or thirties in good health. What was sequenced was naive CD8+ T cells sorted from blood. The CDR3 spells CASSLDPGLAGGETYNEQFF. In nucleotides, the CDR3 is TGTGCCAGCAGCTTAGATCCGGGACTAGCGGGAGGGGAGACCTACAATGAGCAGTTCTTC.